This TCR beta chain was sequenced during a study of cytomegalovirus exposure and HLA in healthy donors. PCR involved 60 Vbeta and 13 Jbeta primers. Only in-frame clones appear in the TCRdb table, and some are missing; sequencing was by immunoSEQ multiplex PCR. The data show hundreds of thousands of clones, with under 80% seen just once and 0.22% held by the top ten. Study-level results: Versus the approximately 700-donor mean, an Asian-associated ancestry cluster reportedly showed fewer N-insertions in a later analysis. Researchers had no immune exposure information except CMV serostatus available.

The CDR3 totals 16 residues. J gave up 13 bases and V 6 bases, and 16 bases lay outside the gene matches. CDR1 is MNHNY and CDR2 is SVGAGI in the germline V gene (reference sequence). Regarding this clone: The antigen remains undetermined.

At the time of sampling, donors were nominally healthy, though unrecorded immune exposures were likely. The sequence came from a girl aged 2 to 10 in good health and CMV-seronegative. Sequencing used PBMCs. This rearrangement joins TRBV6-6 to TRBJ2-1; 12 bases are a match to TRBD2. The CDR3 nucleotides read TGTGCCAGCAGCTCATCCGGACGGACTAGCGGGACCTCCCAGTTCTTC. As protein: CASSSSGRTSGTSQFF.